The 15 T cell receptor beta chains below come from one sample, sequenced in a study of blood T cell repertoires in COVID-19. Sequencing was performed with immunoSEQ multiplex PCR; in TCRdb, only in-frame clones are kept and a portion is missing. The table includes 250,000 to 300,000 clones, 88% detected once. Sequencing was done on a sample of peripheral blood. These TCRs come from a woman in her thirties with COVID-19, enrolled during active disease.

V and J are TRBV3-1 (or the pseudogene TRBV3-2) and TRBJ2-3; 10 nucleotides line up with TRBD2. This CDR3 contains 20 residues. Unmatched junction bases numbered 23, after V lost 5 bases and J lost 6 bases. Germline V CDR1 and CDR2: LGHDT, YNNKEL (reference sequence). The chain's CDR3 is CASSGPDGASGRGSGDTQYF. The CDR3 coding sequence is TGTGCCAGCAGCGGTCCGGACGGGGCCAGCGGGAGGGGGTCGGGGGATACGCAGTATTTT.

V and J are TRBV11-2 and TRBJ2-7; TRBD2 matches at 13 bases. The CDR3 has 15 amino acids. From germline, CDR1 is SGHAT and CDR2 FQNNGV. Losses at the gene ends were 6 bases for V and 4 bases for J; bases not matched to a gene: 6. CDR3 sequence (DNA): TGTGCCAGCAGACACATACTAGCGGGAGGGTACGAGCAGTACTTC. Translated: CASRHILAGGYEQYF.

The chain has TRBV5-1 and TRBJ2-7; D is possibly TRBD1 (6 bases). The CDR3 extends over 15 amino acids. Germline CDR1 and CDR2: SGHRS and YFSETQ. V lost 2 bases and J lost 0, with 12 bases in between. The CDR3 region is CASSLQGVSSYEQYF. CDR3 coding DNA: TGCGCCAGCAGCTTACAGGGCGTTAGCTCCTACGAGCAGTACTTC.

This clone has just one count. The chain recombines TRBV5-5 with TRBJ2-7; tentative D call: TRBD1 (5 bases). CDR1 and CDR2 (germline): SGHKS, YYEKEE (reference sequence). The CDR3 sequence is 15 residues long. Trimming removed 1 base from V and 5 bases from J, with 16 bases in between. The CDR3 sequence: CASSLSDRGANEQYF. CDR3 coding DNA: TGTGCCAGCAGCTTGAGTGATAGGGGCGCGAACGAGCAGTACTTC.

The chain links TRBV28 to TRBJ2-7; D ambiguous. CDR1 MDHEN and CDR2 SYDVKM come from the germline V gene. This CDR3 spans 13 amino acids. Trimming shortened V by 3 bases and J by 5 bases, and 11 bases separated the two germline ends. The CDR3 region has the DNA TGTGCCAGCAGTTTGAGCCTCTCGGACGAGCAGTACTTC. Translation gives CASSLSLSDEQYF.

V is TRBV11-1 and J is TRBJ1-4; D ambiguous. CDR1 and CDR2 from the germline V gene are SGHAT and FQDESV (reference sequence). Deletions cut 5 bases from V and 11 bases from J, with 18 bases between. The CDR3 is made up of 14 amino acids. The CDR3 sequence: CASSPRSPHGKLFF. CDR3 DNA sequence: TGTGCCAGCAGCCCCCGGTCTCCCCACGGGAAACTGTTTTTT.

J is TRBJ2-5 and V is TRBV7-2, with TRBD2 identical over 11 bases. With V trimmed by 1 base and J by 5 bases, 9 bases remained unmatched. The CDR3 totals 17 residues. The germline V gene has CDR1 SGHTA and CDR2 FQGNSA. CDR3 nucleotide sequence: TGTGCCAGCAGCTTAGGTCTAGCGGGAGGAGGTGGGGAGACCCAGTACTTC. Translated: CASSLGLAGGGGETQYF. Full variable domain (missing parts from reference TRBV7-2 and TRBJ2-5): GAGVSQSPSNKVTEKGKDVELRCDPISGHTALYWYRQSLGQGLEFLIYFQGNSAPDKSGLPSDRFSAERTGGSVSTLTIQRTQQEDSAVYLCASSLGLAGGGGETQYFGPGTRLLVL.

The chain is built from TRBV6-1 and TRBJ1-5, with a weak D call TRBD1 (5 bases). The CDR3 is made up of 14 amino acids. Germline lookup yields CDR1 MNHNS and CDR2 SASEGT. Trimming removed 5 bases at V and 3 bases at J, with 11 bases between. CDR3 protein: CASSWQQVNQPQHF. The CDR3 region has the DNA TGTGCCAGCAGTTGGCAACAGGTCAATCAGCCCCAGCATTTT.

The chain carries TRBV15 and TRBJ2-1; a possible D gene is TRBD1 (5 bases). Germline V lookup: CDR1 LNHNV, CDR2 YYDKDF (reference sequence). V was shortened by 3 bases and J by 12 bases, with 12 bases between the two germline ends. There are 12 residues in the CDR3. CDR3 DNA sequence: TGTGCCACCAGCAGGGAACGACAGTGGCAGTTCTTC. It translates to CATSRERQWQFF.

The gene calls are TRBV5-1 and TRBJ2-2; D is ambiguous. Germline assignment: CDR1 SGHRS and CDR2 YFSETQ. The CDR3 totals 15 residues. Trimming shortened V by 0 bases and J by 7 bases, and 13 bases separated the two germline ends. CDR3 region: CASSLAAGWVGELFF. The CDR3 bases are TGCGCCAGCAGCTTGGCGGCAGGCTGGGTCGGGGAGCTGTTTTTT. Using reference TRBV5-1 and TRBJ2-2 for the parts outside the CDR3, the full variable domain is KAGVTQTPRYLIKTRGQQVTLSCSPISGHRSVSWYQQTPGQGLQFLFEYFSETQRNKGNFPGRFSGRQFSNSRSEMNVSTLELGDSALYLCASSLAAGWVGELFFGEGSRLTVL.

The DNA of the CDR3 is TGTGCCAGCAGCCCGGGACAGATGAACACTGAAGCTTTCTTT. Its translation is CASSPGQMNTEAFF. This chain connects TRBV5-4 to TRBJ1-1; TRBD1 agrees at 7 bases. V was pared by 4 bases and J by 0 bases, with 3 bases of the junction left unmatched. The germline V gene encodes CDR1 SGHNT and CDR2 YYREEE (reference sequence). CDR3 length equals 14 residues.

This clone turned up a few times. Written as DNA, the CDR3 is TGTGCCAGCGGTAGACAGGGGCCAAACACTGAAGCTTTCTTT. This sequence encodes CASGRQGPNTEAFF. The chain carries TRBV7-2 and TRBJ1-1; TRBD1 matches 8 bases. The CDR3 consists of 14 residues. Germline V lookup: CDR1 SGHTA, CDR2 FQGNSA. V trimming: 8 bases; J trimming: 2 bases; junction bases outside the gene matches: 7.

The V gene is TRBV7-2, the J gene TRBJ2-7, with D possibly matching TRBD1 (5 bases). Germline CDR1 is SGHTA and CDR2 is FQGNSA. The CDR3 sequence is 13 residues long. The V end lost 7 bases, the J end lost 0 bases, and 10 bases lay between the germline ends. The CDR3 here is CASTRQRSYEQYF. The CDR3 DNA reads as TGTGCCAGCACCCGACAGCGCTCCTACGAGCAGTACTTC.

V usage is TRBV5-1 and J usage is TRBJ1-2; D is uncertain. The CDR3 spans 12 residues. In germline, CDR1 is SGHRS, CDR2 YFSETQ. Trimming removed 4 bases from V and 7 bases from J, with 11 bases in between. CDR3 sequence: CASSPPGIGYTF. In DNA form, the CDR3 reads TGCGCCAGCAGCCCTCCAGGTATTGGCTACACCTTC.

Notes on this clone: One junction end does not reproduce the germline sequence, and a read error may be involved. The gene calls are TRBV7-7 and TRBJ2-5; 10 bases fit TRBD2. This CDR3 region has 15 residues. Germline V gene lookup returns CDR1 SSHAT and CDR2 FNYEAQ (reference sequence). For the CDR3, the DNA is TGTGCTAGCAGCTTGACTAGCGGGCAGACCGAGACCCAGTACTTC. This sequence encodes CASSLTSGQTETQYF.